This is a list of T cell receptor beta chains from one sample in a study of blood T cells in healthy people across ages. TCRdb re-derived calls from the 5' RACE reads in MiXCR, one entry per CDR3 protein. Among approximately 490,000 distinct CDR3 sequences listed, 24% were seen once. The same data also contributed to another study, on T cells of mothers and their children.

Material: blood. The source is a boy aged 10-17 years in good health. The CDR3 runs from the conserved cysteine through the conserved F or W. A D gene is named only where the DNA matches it firmly. Size is omitted from some rows. Given values are once, few, many or a class for expanded clones.

>TRBV20-1|NA|TRBJ1-6|TRBD1
CSARDTLRGHNSPLHF
TGCAGTGCTAGAGATACTTTAAGGGGGCATAATTCACCCCTCCACTTT
>TRBV7-8|NA|TRBJ2-1|NA
CASSLRTGNEQFF
TGTGCCAGCAGCCTCAGGACTGGAAACGAGCAGTTCTTC
>TRBV7-3|NA|TRBJ2-3|TRBD2
CASSLSAGGLDTQYF
TGTGCCAGCAGCTTATCGGCGGGGGGTTTAGATACGCAGTATTTT
>TRBV19|NA|TRBJ1-1|NA
CASSIGSYTEAFF
TGTGCCAGTAGTATCGGGTCTTACACTGAAGCTTTCTTT
>TRBV6-5|NA|TRBJ2-6|NA
CASSYSYSGANVLTF
TGTGCCAGCAGTTACTCTTATTCTGGGGCCAACGTCCTGACTTTC
>TRBV29-1|few|TRBJ2-1|TRBD1
CSVHGTGAYNEQFF
TGCAGCGTTCACGGGACAGGGGCTTACAATGAGCAGTTCTTC
>TRBV6-1|NA|TRBJ2-7|NA
CASSVWTAGSYEQYF
TGTGCCAGCAGTGTGTGGACAGCGGGCTCCTACGAGCAGTACTTC
>TRBV7-2|NA|TRBJ1-1|TRBD1
CACSPQGETEAFF
TGTGCCTGCAGCCCACAGGGGGAAACTGAAGCTTTCTTT
>TRBV18|NA|TRBJ2-1|TRBD1
CASSPGTGAQNEQFF
TGTGCCAGCTCACCTGGGACAGGGGCCCAGAATGAGCAGTTCTTC
>TRBV6-2/TRBV6-3|NA|TRBJ2-3|TRBD1
CASSYLVRGDTQYF
TGTGCCAGCAGTTACCTAGTCAGGGGGGATACGCAGTATTTT
>TRBV7-2|few|TRBJ2-5|NA
CASSSAGGAGETQYF
TGTGCCAGCAGCTCCGCGGGCGGGGCGGGAGAGACCCAGTACTTC
>TRBV11-2|few|TRBJ2-7|NA
CASRISGTGRYEQYF
TGTGCCAGCAGAATCTCCGGGACGGGTCGGTACGAGCAGTACTTC
>TRBV20-1|NA|TRBJ2-4|NA
CSARDWGGLSKNIQYF
TGCAGTGCTAGAGATTGGGGGGGCCTTTCCAAAAACATTCAGTACTTC
>TRBV2|few|TRBJ1-1|TRBD1
CASSDESGRGHTEAFF
TGTGCCAGCAGTGATGAGAGCGGCAGGGGGCACACTGAAGCTTTCTTT
>TRBV20-1|few|TRBJ2-1|TRBD2
CSARGAGGKVYNEQFF
TGCAGTGCTAGGGGTGCGGGAGGTAAGGTCTACAATGAGCAGTTCTTC
>TRBV10-3|NA|TRBJ1-1|NA
CAIRSQVLTEAFF
TGTGCCATCAGGAGCCAAGTGTTAACTGAAGCTTTCTTT
>TRBV12-3/TRBV12-4|NA|TRBJ1-2|NA
CASSYATGNYGYTF
TGTGCCAGCAGTTATGCCACAGGGAACTATGGCTACACCTTC
>TRBV21-1|NA|TRBJ1-6|NA
CASSNLVRTRSLSSYNSPLHF
TGTGCCAGCAGCAATTTAGTAAGGACACGCTCATTGAGCTCCTATAATTCACCCCTCCACTTT
>TRBV7-9|few|TRBJ2-7|NA
CASSFVAASYEQYF
TGTGCCAGCAGCTTTGTGGCCGCGTCCTACGAGCAGTACTTC
>TRBV7-2|few|TRBJ2-5|NA
CASSLAWGLGETQYF
TGTGCCAGCAGCTTAGCTTGGGGGCTGGGGGAGACCCAGTACTTC
>TRBV20-1|few|TRBJ1-1|TRBD1
CSARARDGTGQEAFF
TGCAGTGCTAGAGCCCGCGACGGGACAGGGCAAGAAGCTTTCTTT
>TRBV6-6|few|TRBJ2-7|TRBD2
CASTQAGGSYEQYF
TGTGCCAGCACCCAAGCGGGAGGTTCCTACGAGCAGTACTTC
>TRBV12-5|few|TRBJ2-2|NA
CASGLEGGELFF
TGTGCTAGTGGTTTGGAGGGCGGGGAGCTGTTTTTT